This T cell receptor (beta chain) was captured in a study of PD-1 and CTLA-4 blockade in melanoma. The CDR3 totals 12 residues. Trimming removed 10 bases from V and 7 bases from J, with 14 bases in between. CDR1 and CDR2 (germline): LNHDA, SQIVND (reference sequence). Profiling relied on immunoSEQ multiplex PCR, and the TCRdb table lists in-frame clones only, not all of them. The sample includes about 31,000 clones, under 95% of them seen just once. The sample consisted of CD8+ T cells from peripheral blood, taken from a patient given anti-PD-1 treatment. V gene TRBV19 combines with J gene TRBJ1-5; a possible D gene is TRBD1 (6 bases). This receptor was obtained from a human donor with melanoma. CDR3 coding DNA: TGTGCCACCGGCCTCGACAGGCAGCCCCAGCATTTT. It yields the protein CATGLDRQPQHF. Full variable domain (outside the CDR3, taken from reference TRBV19 and TRBJ1-5): DGGITQSPKYLFRKEGQNVTLSCEQNLNHDAMYWYRQDPGQGLRLIYYSQIVNDFQKGDIAEGYSVSREKKESFPLTVTSAQKNPTAFYLCATGLDRQPQHFGDGTRLSIL.